The entry that follows covers one T cell receptor beta chain sequence. The antigen is unknown. In TCRdb, the 5' RACE reads were re-called with MiXCR into one record per CDR3 protein. The sample includes a few thousand distinct CDR3 sequences, 16% of them seen just once. The CDR3 contains 12 residues. CDR1 and CDR2 (germline): MNHEY, SVGAGI. Trimming removed 11 bases from V and 4 bases from J, with 13 bases in between. This entry comes from a study of spatial heterogeneity in lung cancer. Broader study findings: Mutation counts in tumors were tracked by counts of expanded intratumoral alpha and beta TCRs.

Time point in this sample: sample taken at primary tumor resection. Donation came from some 73 patients with untreated early-stage non-small cell lung cancer. TCRs were sequenced from unsorted whole RNA of tumor, nontumor lung or PBMC. The sample consisted of lung tumor tissue, taken at surgery. The V call is TRBV6-5, the J call TRBJ2-3; D perhaps matches TRBD2 (6 bases). This clonotype was obtained from a male donor with early-stage non-small cell lung cancer. The CDR3 DNA is TGTGCCTCGCGGGGCCAGGCAGATACGCAGTATTTT. It specifies CASRGQADTQYF.